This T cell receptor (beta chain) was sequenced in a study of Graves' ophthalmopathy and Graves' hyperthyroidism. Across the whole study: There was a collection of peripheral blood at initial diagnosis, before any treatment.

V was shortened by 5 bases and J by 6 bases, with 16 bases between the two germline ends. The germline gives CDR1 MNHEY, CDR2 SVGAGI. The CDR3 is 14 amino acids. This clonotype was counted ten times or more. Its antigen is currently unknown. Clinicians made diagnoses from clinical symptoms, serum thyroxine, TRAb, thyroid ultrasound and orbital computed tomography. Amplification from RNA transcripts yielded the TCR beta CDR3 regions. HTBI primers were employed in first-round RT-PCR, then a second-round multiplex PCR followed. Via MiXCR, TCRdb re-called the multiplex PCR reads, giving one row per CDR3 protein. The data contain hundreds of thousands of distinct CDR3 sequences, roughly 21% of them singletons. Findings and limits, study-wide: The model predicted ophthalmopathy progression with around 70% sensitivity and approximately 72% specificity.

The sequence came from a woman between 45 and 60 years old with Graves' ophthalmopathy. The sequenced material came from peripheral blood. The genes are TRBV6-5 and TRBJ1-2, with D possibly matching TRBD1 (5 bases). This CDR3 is CASSPDGGWNGYTF. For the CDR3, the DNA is TGTGCCAGCAGTCCCGATGGGGGATGGAATGGCTACACCTTC.